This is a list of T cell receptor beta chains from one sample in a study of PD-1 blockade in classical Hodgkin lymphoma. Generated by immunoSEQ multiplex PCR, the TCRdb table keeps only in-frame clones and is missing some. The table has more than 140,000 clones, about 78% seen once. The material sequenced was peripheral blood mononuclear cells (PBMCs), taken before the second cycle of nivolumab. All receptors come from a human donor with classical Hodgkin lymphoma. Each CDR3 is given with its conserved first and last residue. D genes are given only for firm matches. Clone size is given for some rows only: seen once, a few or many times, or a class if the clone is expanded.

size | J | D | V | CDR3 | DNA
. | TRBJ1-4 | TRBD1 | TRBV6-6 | CASRRRTGGLEKLFF | TGTGCCAGCAGACGACGGACAGGGGGATTGGAAAAACTGTTTTTT
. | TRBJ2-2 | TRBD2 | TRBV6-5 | CASSPVLADTGELFF | TGTGCCAGCAGCCCCGTGCTAGCGGACACCGGGGAGCTGTTTTTT
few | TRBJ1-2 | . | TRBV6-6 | CASSLTVNYGYTF | TGTGCCAGCAGTTTGACAGTTAACTATGGCTACACCTTC
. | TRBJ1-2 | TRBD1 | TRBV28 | CASSLWGDRARGYTF | TGTGCCAGCAGTTTATGGGGGGACAGGGCCCGAGGCTACACCTTC
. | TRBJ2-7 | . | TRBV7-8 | CASSLDLPPYEQYF | TGTGCCAGCAGCTTAGACCTGCCCCCCTACGAGCAGTACTTC
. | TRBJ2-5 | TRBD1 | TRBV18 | CASSPGQAYEETQYF | TGTGCCAGCTCACCCGGACAGGCTTATGAAGAGACCCAGTACTTC
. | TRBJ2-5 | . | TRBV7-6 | CASSLGIRVHQETQYF | TGTGCCAGCAGCTTAGGTATCAGGGTCCACCAAGAGACCCAGTACTTC
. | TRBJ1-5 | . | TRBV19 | CASSMLGGRPQHF | TGTGCCAGTAGTATGTTAGGGGGTCGGCCCCAGCATTTT
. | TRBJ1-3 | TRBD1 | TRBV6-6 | CASSSQGVPTGNTIYF | TGTGCCAGCAGTTCCCAGGGGGTCCCTACTGGAAACACCATATATTTT
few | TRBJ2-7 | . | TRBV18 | CASSPGPQGSYEQYF | TGTGCCAGCTCACCAGGTCCGCAGGGCTCCTACGAGCAGTACTTC
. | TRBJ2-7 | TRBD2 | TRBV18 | CASSLAGGPGEQYF | TGTGCCAGCTCACTAGCGGGAGGGCCGGGGGAGCAGTACTTC
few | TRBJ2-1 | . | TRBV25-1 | CASSEYKPDFGEQFF | TGTGCCAGCAGTGAATATAAGCCCGATTTTGGGGAGCAGTTCTTC
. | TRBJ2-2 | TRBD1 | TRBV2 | CASSWTGVVGELFF | TGTGCCAGCAGTTGGACAGGGGTGGTTGGGGAGCTGTTTTTT
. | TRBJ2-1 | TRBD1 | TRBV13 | CASVRQGTLRGYNEQFF | TGTGCCAGCGTTCGACAGGGAACCCTTAGAGGTTACAATGAGCAGTTCTTC
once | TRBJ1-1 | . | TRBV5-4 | CASSLGGRKDTEAFF | TGTGCCAGCAGCTTGGGCGGTCGGAAGGACACTGAAGCTTTCTTT
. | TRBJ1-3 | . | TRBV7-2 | CASSLARGSSGNTIYF | TGTGCCAGCAGCTTAGCGCGTGGTTCCTCTGGAAACACCATATATTTT
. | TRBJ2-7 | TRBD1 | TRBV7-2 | CASSFSQGAYEQYF | TGTGCCAGCAGCTTTTCACAGGGGGCCTACGAGCAGTACTTC
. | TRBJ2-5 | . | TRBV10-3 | CAISEPTLQAETQYF | TGTGCCATCAGTGAGCCGACCTTGCAGGCAGAGACCCAGTACTTC
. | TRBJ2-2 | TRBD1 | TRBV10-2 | CASRSGTGMNTGELFF | TGCGCCAGCAGATCCGGGACAGGGATGAACACCGGGGAGCTGTTTTTT
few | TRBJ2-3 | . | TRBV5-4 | CASSPGGSVTSTDTQYF | TGTGCCAGCAGCCCGGGCGGTAGCGTAACTAGCACAGATACGCAGTATTTT
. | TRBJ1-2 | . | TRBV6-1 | CASSDLPQAYRYTF | TGTGCCAGCAGTGATCTTCCACAGGCCTATCGCTACACCTTC
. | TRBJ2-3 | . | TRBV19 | CASSIGGLYTDTQYF | TGTGCCAGTAGTATAGGGGGGCTATACACAGATACGCAGTATTTT
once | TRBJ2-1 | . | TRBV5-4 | CASSLAVGQGAPFF | .
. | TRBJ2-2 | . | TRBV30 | CARARNTGELFF | TGTGCCCGGGCCCGAAACACCGGGGAGCTGTTTTTT
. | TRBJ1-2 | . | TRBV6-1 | CASSSKDIGDYGYTF | TGTGCCAGCAGTTCCAAGGATATAGGGGATTATGGCTACACCTTC
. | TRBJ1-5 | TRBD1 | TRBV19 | CASSRATGYQPQHF | TGTGCCAGTAGCCGCGCGACAGGGTATCAGCCCCAGCATTTT
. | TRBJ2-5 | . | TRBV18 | CASSTGEETQYF | TGTGCCAGCTCAACCGGGGAAGAGACCCAGTACTTC
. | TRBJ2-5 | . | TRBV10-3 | CAISEGLEETQYF | TGTGCCATCAGTGAGGGTCTAGAAGAGACCCAGTACTTC
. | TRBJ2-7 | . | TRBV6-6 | CASSCAEQYF | TGTGCCAGCAGTTGTGCCGAGCAGTACTTC
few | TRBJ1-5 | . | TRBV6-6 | CASSYSVANQPQHF | TGTGCCAGCAGTTACTCAGTCGCTAATCAGCCCCAGCATTTT
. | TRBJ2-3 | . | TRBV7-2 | CASSENSEGTQYF | TGTGCCAGCAGCGAAAATAGCGAGGGTACGCAGTATTTT
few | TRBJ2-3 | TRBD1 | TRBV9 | CASSMTGGVNTDTQYF | TGTGCCAGCAGCATGACAGGGGGCGTAAACACAGATACGCAGTATTTT
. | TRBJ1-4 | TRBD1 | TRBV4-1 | CASSRDRGQSGEKLFF | TGCGCCAGCAGTCGGGACAGGGGGCAAAGCGGGGAAAAACTGTTTTTT
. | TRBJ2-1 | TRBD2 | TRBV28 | CASSLLASGSLYNEQFF | TGTGCCAGCAGTTTATTGGCTAGCGGGAGTCTCTACAATGAGCAGTTCTTC
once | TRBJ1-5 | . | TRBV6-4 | CASGNRIHSNQPQHF | TGTGCCAGCGGTAACAGGATCCATAGCAATCAGCCCCAGCATTTT
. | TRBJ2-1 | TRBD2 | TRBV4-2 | CASSQYGLAGVGVDNEQFF | TGTGCCAGCAGCCAGTACGGACTAGCGGGAGTTGGGGTTGACAATGAGCAGTTCTTC
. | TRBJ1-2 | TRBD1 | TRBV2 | CASSGDRGSGGYTF | TGTGCCAGCAGTGGAGACAGGGGATCTGGGGGCTACACCTTC
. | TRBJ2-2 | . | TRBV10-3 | CAISEWNTGELFF | TGTGCCATCAGTGAGTGGAACACCGGGGAGCTGTTTTTT
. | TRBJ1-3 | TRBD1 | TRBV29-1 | CSVGQGSDGNTIYF | TGCAGCGTGGGACAGGGGAGTGATGGAAACACCATATATTTT
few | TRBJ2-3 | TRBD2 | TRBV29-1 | CSVEDRTSRADTQYF | TGCAGCGTTGAAGACCGGACTAGCAGAGCAGATACGCAGTATTTT
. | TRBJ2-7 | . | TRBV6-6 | CASSWAGASYEQYF | TGTGCCAGCAGTTGGGCGGGGGCCTCCTACGAGCAGTACTTC